This T cell receptor beta chain was profiled in a study of blood T cell repertoires in COVID-19. For the study at large: Some COVID-19 samples were acute and others convalescent; all came from the United States, Italy and Spain.

Authors' data handling: Reference gene primer amplification gave nucleated cell count estimates. The protocol was immunoSEQ multiplex PCR, while the TCRdb copy is restricted to in-frame clones and leaves out a portion. Clonal size and the V and J genes are those of that table, whereas D and trimming came from the DNA. The table shows 110,000 to 150,000 clones, with around 86% occurring only once. The CDR3 is 15 amino acids. The germline V gene encodes CDR1 KGHSH and CDR2 LQKENI. V was shortened by 6 bases and J by 0 bases, with 15 bases between the two germline ends. The rearrangement uses TRBV18 and TRBJ2-7; D is ambiguous. The source material was peripheral blood. The sequence was obtained from an elderly woman with acute or convalescent COVID-19. Written as DNA, the CDR3 is TGTGCCAGCTCTCCGGGTGGCGCAGCCTCCTACGAGCAGTACTTC. Translated: CASSPGGAASYEQYF.